This T cell receptor (beta chain) was found in a study of cytomegalovirus exposure and HLA in healthy donors. Worth noting for this clone: The antigen remains undetermined.

This CDR3 contains 16 residues. The germline gives CDR1 MNHEY, CDR2 SMNVEV (reference sequence). The V segment lost 3 bases and the J segment 5 bases; nucleotides outside the gene matches: 7. Study conclusions and caveats: In a later analysis, TCR beta V- and J-gene trimming was associated with a missense DCLRE1C variant. When presence/absence was analysed, sequencing depth was taken to be roughly uniform across donors.

PCR involved 60 Vbeta and 13 Jbeta primers. Profiling relied on immunoSEQ multiplex PCR, and the TCRdb table lists in-frame clones only, not all of them. The data contain about 200,000 clones, 60% to 80% of them singletons. The rearrangement joins TRBV27 to TRBJ2-2; TRBD2 matches at 9 bases. Material for sequencing was PBMCs. The sequence was obtained from a woman in her thirties in good health and CMV-seronegative. The CDR3 protein is CASSFLAGIGTGELFF. The DNA of the CDR3 is TGTGCCAGCAGTTTCCTAGCGGGAATTGGTACCGGGGAGCTGTTTTTT.